This T cell receptor (beta chain) stems from a study of tumor-infiltrating lymphocytes in primary liver carcinoma. Overall study: Stage T1-T3 N0M0 tumors spanned about 4.2 to 11 cm. Study-level findings and limits: Tumor top-250-clone fractions significantly exceeded those of blood (p = 0.039).

A primer in the constant region served to generate TCR beta cDNA from around 500 ng of total RNA. Each TCR beta library was derived from three nested multiplex PCR rounds that employed slightly modified ARM-PCR. Use of TRBV1-TRBV30 forward primers with a C-beta reverse primer characterized the first two PCR rounds, which lasted around 11 cycles each. MiXCR, applied by TCRdb to the multiplex PCR reads, yields one record per CDR3 protein. The data hold roughly 86,000 distinct CDR3 sequences, with 55% to 75% observed a single time. Remarks on this clonotype: The antigen remains unidentified.

Germline-derived CDR1 and CDR2 are MNHNY and SVGAGI (reference sequence). CDR3 size: 14 residues. Unsorted bulk tissue, about 19-32 mg of it, served as the source for co-extraction of RNA and DNA. Sequencing was carried out using tumor-adjacent normal liver tissue. The receptor was derived from a man aged 40-50 years with primary liver carcinoma and hepatitis B virus infection. The chain is built from TRBV6-6 and TRBJ2-2, with D perhaps matching TRBD1 (6 bases). CDR3 amino acids: CGNLRDTLTGELFF. The DNA of the CDR3 is TGTGGCAACTTACGGGACACCCTCACCGGGGAGCTGTTTTTT.